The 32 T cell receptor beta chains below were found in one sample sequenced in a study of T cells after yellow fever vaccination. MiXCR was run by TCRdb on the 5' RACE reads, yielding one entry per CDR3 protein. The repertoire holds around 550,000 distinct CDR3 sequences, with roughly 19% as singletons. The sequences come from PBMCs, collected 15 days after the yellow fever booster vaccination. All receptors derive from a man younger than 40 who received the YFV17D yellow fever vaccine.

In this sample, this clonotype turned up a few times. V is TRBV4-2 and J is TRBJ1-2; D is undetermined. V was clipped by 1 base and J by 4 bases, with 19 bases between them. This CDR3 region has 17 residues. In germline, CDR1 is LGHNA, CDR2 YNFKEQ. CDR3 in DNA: TGTGCCAGCAGCCAAGCGAGTACCTCACAATTACCCTATGGCTACACCTTC. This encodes CASSQASTSQLPYGYTF.

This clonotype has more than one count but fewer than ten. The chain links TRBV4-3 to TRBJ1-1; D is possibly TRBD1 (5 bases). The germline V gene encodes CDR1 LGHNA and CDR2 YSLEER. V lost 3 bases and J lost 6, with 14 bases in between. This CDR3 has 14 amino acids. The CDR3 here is CASSHLGEVAEAFF. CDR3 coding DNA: TGCGCCAGCAGCCACCTAGGGGAGGTCGCTGAAGCTTTCTTT.

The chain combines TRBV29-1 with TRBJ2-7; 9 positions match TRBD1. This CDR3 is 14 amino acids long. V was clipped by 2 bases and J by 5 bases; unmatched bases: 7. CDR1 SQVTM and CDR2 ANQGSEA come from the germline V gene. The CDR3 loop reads CSVEFGQGLDEQYF. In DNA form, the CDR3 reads TGCAGCGTTGAATTTGGACAGGGGTTGGACGAGCAGTACTTC.

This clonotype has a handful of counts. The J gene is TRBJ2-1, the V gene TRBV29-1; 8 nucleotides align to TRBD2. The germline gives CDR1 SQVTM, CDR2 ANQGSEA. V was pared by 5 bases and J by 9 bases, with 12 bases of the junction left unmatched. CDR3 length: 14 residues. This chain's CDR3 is CSVPPGLGRVEQFF. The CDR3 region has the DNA TGCAGCGTTCCTCCGGGACTAGGGAGGGTTGAGCAGTTCTTC.

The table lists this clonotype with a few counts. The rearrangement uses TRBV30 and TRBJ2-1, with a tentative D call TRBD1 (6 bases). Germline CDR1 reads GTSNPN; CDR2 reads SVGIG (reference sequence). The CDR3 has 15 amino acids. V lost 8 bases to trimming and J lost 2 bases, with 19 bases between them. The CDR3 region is CAGRVWDIPYNEQFF. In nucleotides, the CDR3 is TGTGCCGGACGCGTCTGGGACATTCCCTACAATGAGCAGTTCTTC.

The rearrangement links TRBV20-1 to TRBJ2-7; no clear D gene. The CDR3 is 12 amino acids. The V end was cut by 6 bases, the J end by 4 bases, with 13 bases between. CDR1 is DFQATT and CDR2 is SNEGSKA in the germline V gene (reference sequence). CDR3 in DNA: TGCAGTGCCCCTGGTTCAGGATACGAGCAGTACTTC. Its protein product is CSAPGSGYEQYF.

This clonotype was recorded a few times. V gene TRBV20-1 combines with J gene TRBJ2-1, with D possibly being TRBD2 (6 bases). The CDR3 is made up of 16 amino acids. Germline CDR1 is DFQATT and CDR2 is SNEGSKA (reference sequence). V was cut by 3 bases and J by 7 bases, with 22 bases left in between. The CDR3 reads CSARGGGRTSWNEQFF. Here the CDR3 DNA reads TGCAGTGCTAGGGGGGGAGGACGAACATCTTGGAATGAGCAGTTCTTC.

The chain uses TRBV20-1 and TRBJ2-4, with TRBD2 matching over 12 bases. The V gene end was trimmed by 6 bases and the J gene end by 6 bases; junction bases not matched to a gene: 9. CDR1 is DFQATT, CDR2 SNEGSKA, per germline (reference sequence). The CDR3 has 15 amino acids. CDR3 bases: TGCAGTGCCAGTGATCTGACTAGCGGGAGAAACATTCAGTACTTC. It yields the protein CSASDLTSGRNIQYF.

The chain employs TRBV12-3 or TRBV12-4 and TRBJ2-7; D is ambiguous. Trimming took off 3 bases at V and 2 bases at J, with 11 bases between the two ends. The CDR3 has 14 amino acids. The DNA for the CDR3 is TGTGCCAGCAGTTTCAGTAAGGGTCCCTACGAGCAGTACTTC. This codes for CASSFSKGPYEQYF.

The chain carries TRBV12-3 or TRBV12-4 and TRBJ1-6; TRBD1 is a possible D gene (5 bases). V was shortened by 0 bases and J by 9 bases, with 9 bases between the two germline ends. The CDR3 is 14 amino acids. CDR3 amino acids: CASSLAIGGSPLHF. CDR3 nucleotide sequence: TGTGCCAGCAGTTTAGCCATCGGGGGTTCACCCCTCCACTTT.

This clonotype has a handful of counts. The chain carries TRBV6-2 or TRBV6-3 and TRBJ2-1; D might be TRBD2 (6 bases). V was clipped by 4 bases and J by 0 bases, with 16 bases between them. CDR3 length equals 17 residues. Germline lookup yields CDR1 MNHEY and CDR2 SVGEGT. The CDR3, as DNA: TGTGCCAGCAGTTCGTCGGCGGGACTGAGCTCCTACAATGAGCAGTTCTTC. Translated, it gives CASSSSAGLSSYNEQFF.

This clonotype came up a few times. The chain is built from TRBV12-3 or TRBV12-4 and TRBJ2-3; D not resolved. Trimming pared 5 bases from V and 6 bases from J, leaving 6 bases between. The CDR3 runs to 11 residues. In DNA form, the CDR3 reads TGTGCCAGCAGTAAGGACGATACGCAGTATTTT. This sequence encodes CASSKDDTQYF.

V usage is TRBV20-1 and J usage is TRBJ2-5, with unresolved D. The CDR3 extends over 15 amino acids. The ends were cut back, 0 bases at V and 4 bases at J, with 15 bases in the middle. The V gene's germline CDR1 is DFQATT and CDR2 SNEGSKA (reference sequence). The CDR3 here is CSARDPKSLSETQYF. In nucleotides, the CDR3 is TGCAGTGCTAGAGATCCGAAGTCCCTCTCAGAGACCCAGTACTTC.

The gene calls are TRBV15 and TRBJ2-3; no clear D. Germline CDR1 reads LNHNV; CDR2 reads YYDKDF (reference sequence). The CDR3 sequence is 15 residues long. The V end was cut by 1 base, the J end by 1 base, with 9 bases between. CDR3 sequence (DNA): TGTGCCACCAGCAGAGGCGAGACTGGCACAGATACGCAGTATTTT. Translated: CATSRGETGTDTQYF.

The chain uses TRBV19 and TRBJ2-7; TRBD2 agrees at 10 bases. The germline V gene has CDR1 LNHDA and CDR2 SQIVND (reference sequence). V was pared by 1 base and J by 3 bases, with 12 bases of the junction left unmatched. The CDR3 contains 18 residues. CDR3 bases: TGTGCCAGTAGTATAGCCCTTCTAGCGGGAGCGCCCATCTACGAGCAGTACTTC. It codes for CASSIALLAGAPIYEQYF.

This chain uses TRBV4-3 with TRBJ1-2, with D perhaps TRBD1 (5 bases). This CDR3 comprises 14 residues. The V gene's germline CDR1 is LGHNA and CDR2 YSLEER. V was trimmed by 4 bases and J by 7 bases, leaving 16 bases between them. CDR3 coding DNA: TGCGCCAGCAGCCGGGGGACTGTCACTGGTGGCTACACCTTC. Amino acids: CASSRGTVTGGYTF.

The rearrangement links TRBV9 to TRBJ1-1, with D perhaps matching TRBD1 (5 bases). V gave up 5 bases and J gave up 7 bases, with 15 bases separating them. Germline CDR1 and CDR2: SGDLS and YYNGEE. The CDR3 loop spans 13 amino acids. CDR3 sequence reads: CASSFEGTREAFF. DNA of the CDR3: TGTGCCAGCAGTTTTGAAGGGACCCGTGAAGCTTTCTTT.

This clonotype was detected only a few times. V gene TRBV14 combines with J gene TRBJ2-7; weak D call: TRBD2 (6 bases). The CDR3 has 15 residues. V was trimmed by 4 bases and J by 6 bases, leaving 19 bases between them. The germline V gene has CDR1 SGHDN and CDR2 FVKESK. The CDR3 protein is CASSPRVGGSGEQYF. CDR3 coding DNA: TGTGCCAGCAGCCCTAGAGTCGGGGGTTCTGGCGAGCAGTACTTC.

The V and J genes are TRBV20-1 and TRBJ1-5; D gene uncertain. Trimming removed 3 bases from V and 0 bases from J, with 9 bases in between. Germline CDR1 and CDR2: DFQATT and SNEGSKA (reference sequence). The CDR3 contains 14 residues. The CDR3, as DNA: TGCAGTGCTAGTGCCGGCCCTAGCAATCAGCCCCAGCATTTT. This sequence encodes CSASAGPSNQPQHF.

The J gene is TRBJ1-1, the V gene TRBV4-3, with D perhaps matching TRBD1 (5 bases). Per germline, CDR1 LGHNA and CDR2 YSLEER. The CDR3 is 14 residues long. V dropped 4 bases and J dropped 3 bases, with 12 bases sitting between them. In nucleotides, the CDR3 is TGCGCCAGCAGCCCAAGAGACAGCCACACTGAAGCTTTCTTT. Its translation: CASSPRDSHTEAFF.

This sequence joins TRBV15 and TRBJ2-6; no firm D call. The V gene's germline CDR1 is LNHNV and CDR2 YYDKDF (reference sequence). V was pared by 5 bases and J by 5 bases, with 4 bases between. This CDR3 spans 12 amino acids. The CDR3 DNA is TGTGCCACCAGCGCCTGGGCCAACGTCCTGACTTTC. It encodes CATSAWANVLTF.

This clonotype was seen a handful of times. CDR3 sequence reads: CASRDGQGLHYNEQFF. Here the CDR3 DNA reads TGTGCCAGTAGGGATGGACAGGGGCTTCATTACAATGAGCAGTTCTTC. The chain carries TRBV19 and TRBJ2-1; 9 nucleotides match TRBD1. CDR3 size: 16 residues. The trim removed 6 bases at V and 4 bases at J, leaving 10 bases unmatched. Germline CDR1 LNHDA, CDR2 SQIVND (reference sequence).

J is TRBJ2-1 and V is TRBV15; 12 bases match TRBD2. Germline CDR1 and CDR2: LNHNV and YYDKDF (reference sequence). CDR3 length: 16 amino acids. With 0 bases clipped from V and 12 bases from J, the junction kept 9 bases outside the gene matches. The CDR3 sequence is CATSRDASSGGVVQFF. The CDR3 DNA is TGTGCCACCAGCAGAGATGCTTCTAGCGGGGGGGTAGTGCAGTTCTTC.

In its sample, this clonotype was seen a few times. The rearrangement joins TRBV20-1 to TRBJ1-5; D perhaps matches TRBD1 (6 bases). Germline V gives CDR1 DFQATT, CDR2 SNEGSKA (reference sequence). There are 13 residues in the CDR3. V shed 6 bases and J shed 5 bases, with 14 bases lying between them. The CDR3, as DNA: TGCAGTGCCCCTGAGGGGGAGCATCAGCCCCAGCATTTT. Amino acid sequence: CSAPEGEHQPQHF.

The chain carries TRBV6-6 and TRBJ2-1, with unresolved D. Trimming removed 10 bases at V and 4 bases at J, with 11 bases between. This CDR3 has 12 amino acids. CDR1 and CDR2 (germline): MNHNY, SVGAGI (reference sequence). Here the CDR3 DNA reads TGTGCCACCCACCACAATTACAATGAGCAGTTCTTC. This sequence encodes CATHHNYNEQFF.

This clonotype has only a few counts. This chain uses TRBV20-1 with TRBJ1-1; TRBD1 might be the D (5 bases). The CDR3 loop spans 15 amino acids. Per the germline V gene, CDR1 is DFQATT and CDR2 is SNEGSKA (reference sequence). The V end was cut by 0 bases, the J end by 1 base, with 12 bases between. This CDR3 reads CSAREGGGQNTEAFF. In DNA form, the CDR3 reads TGCAGTGCTAGAGAAGGAGGAGGACAGAACACTGAAGCTTTCTTT.

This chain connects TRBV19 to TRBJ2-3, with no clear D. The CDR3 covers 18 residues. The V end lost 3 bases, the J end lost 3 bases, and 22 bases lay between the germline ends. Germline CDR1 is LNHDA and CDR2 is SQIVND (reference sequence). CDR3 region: CASSMAHGAGWATDTQYF. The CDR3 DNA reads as TGTGCCAGTAGTATGGCCCATGGCGCTGGATGGGCTACAGATACGCAGTATTTT.

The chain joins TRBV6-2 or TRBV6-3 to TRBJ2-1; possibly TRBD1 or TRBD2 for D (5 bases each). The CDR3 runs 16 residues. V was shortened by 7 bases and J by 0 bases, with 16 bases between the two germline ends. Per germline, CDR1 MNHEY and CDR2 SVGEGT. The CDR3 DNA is TGTGCCAGCACGTTGGATGGGGGAAGCTCCTACAATGAGCAGTTCTTC. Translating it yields CASTLDGGSSYNEQFF.

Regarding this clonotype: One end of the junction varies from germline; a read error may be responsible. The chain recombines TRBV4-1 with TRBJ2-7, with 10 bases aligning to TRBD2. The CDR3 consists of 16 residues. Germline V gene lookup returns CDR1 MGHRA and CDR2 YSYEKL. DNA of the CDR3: TGTGCCAGCAGCCCCGGGCTAGCGGGAGTAAGGTACGAGCAGTACTTC. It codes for CASSPGLAGVRYEQYF.

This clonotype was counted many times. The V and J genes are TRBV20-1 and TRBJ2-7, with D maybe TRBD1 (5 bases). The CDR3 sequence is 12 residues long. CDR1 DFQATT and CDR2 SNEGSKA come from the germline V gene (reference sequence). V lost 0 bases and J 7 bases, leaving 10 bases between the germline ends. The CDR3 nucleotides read TGCAGTGCTAGAGAGGACAAAGCGGAGCAGTACTTC. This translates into CSAREDKAEQYF.

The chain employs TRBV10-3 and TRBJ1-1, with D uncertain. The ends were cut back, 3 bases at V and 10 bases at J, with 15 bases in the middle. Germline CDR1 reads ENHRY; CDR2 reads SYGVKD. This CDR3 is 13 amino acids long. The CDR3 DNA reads TGTGCCATCAGTGACGGACCTTCATGGGGAGCTTTCTTT. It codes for CAISDGPSWGAFF.

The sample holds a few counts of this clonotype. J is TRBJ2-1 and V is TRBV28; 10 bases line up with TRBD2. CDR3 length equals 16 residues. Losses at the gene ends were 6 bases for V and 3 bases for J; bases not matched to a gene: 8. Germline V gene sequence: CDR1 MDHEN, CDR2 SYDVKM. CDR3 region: CASSPPSGSFYNEQFF. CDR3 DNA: TGTGCCAGCAGCCCTCCTAGCGGGAGCTTCTACAATGAGCAGTTCTTC. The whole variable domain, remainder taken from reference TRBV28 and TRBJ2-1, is DVKVTQSSRYLVKRTGEKVFLECVQDMDHENMFWYRQDPGLGLRLIYFSYDVKMKEKGDIPEGYSVSREKKERFSLILESASTNQTSMYLCASSPPSGSFYNEQFFGPGTRLTVL.